The 28 T cell receptor beta chains below come from one sample, sequenced in a study of technical replicates of blood from a handful of donors. The repertoire was sequenced with immunoSEQ multiplex PCR; TCRdb's copy has only in-frame clones and lacks some. Among 65,000 to 90,000 clones listed, roughly 93% were seen once. Material: T cells isolated from PBMCs. These receptor sequences come from a human donor in good health.

The rearrangement joins TRBV7-3 to TRBJ2-3; perhaps TRBD2 as D (6 bases). The CDR3 length is 14 residues. Germline lookup yields CDR1 SGHTA and CDR2 FQGTGA. Trimming shortened V by 4 bases and J by 1 base, and 9 bases separated the two germline ends. CDR3 sequence reads: CASSYASGTDTQYF. CDR3 bases: TGTGCCAGCAGCTACGCTAGCGGCACAGATACGCAGTATTTT.

The chain combines TRBV12-5 with TRBJ1-3, with D tentatively TRBD1 (6 bases). Germline-derived CDR1 and CDR2 are LGHNT and FRNRAP. V lost 1 base and J 3 bases, leaving 13 bases between the germline ends. The CDR3 loop spans 16 amino acids. Here the CDR3 DNA reads TGTGCTAGTGGTTTGGGGACAGTTCTAGTTGGAAACACCATATATTTT. Translating gives CASGLGTVLVGNTIYF.

This clone showed up just a few times. V gene TRBV4-1 combines with J gene TRBJ1-1, with 8 nucleotides matching TRBD1. The CDR3 runs to 16 residues. In germline, CDR1 is MGHRA, CDR2 YSYEKL. V lost 0 bases, J lost 2 bases, and 5 bases stayed unmatched. DNA of the CDR3: TGCGCCAGCAGCCAAGACCCGGACAGGGCTAACACTGAAGCTTTCTTT. Translation: CASSQDPDRANTEAFF.

The chain uses TRBV19 and TRBJ2-7; TRBD1 matches 10 bases. The ends lost 4 bases at V and 6 bases at J; junction bases unmatched: 9. The CDR3 has 15 amino acids. Germline CDR1 LNHDA, CDR2 SQIVND (reference sequence). CDR3 protein: CASSTTGGALAEQYF. The CDR3 region has the DNA TGTGCCAGTAGTACGACAGGGGGCGCCTTGGCCGAGCAGTACTTC.

This chain joins TRBV6-5 and TRBJ2-3; maybe TRBD2 (6 bases). The V gene lost 0 bases and the J gene lost 1 base, with 11 bases spanning the gap. Germline V gives CDR1 MNHEY, CDR2 SVGAGI. The CDR3 totals 16 residues. The CDR3: CASSYSGGLGTDTQYF. The CDR3 coding sequence is TGTGCCAGCAGTTACTCCGGGGGATTGGGCACAGATACGCAGTATTTT.

The chain combines TRBV11-3 with TRBJ1-4; a possible D gene is TRBD1 (5 bases). Germline V gives CDR1 SGHNT, CDR2 YENEEA. The CDR3 sequence is 14 residues long. V was clipped by 0 bases and J by 7 bases, with 9 bases between them. CDR3 DNA sequence: TGTGCCAGCAGCTTAGAGGGGCCTGGTGAAAAACTGTTTTTT. This translates into CASSLEGPGEKLFF. The variable domain in full, with the rest retrieved from reference TRBV11-3 and TRBJ1-4, is EAGVVQSPRYKIIEKKQPVAFWCNPISGHNTLYWYLQNLGQGPELLIRYENEEAVDDSQLPKDRFSAERLKGVDSTLKIQPAELGDSAVYLCASSLEGPGEKLFFGSGTQLSVL.

The CDR3 spells CASSSGGTMQFF. In DNA, the CDR3 is TGTGCCAGCAGTTCGGGAGGGACAATGCAGTTCTTC. The J gene is TRBJ2-1, the V gene TRBV6-5, with TRBD2 matching 8 bases. Germline CDR1 is MNHEY and CDR2 is SVGAGI. This CDR3 has 12 amino acids. Unmatched junction bases numbered 5, after V lost 4 bases and J lost 12 bases.

This chain joins TRBV6-1 and TRBJ2-2, with D hard to call. Germline V gives CDR1 MNHNS, CDR2 SASEGT. The CDR3 extends over 14 amino acids. Trimming cost V 4 bases and J 2 bases, with 8 bases left between them. The CDR3 sequence: CASSGQANTGELFF. The CDR3 bases are TGTGCCAGCAGTGGACAAGCTAACACCGGGGAGCTGTTTTTT.

The chain is built from TRBV10-2 and TRBJ1-1, with TRBD1 identical over 10 bases. The germline V gene encodes CDR1 WSHSY and CDR2 SAAADI. The CDR3 runs to 16 residues. V lost 10 bases, J lost 5 bases, and 16 bases stayed unmatched. The CDR3 DNA reads as TGCGCCAAGCCTAACCGACAGGGGGCTTACAGGACTGAAGCTTTCTTT. Encoded protein: CAKPNRQGAYRTEAFF.

This chain joins TRBV2 and TRBJ2-7; the match to TRBD2 covers 11 bases. The CDR3 has 17 residues. V shed 7 bases and J 3 bases; nucleotides not matched to a gene: 14. CDR1 and CDR2 (germline): SNHLY, FYNNEI. This CDR3 reads CASTGQSSGGAFYEQYF. In nucleotides, the CDR3 is TGTGCCAGCACCGGTCAGAGTAGCGGGGGGGCTTTCTACGAGCAGTACTTC.

V gene TRBV19 combines with J gene TRBJ1-1, with D perhaps TRBD1 (5 bases). The CDR3 length is 15 residues. The germline CDR1 and CDR2 sequences are LNHDA and SQIVND (reference sequence). V lost 9 bases, J lost 4 bases, and 21 bases lay in between. The CDR3: CASRYGDLGSTEAFF. DNA of the CDR3: TGTGCCAGCAGATATGGGGACTTAGGGAGCACTGAAGCTTTCTTT.

The CDR3 reads CASSTTGDLLKQFF. The CDR3 bases are TGTGCCAGCAGCACCACAGGGGACCTGCTGAAGCAGTTCTTC. This rearrangement joins TRBV11-3 to TRBJ2-1; 7 bases are a match to TRBD1. The V and J ends lost 5 bases and 11 bases, in that order; junction bases with no gene match: 12. CDR1 SGHNT and CDR2 YENEEA come from the germline V gene. The CDR3 length is 14 residues.

This clone was observed a few times. The chain has TRBV21-1 and TRBJ2-1; TRBD2, the D gene given by the table, was not confirmed from the DNA. TRBV21-1 counts as a pseudogene. The CDR3 contains 20 residues. The CDR3 DNA follows: TGTGCCAGCAGCGGCAGGAGGCTCCAAACCAAAAAGCCGCCCTACAATGAGCAGTTCTTC. It yields the protein CASSGRRLQTKKPPYNEQFF.

The rearrangement uses TRBV5-1 and TRBJ2-7, with 11 bases lining up with TRBD2. V dropped 4 bases and J dropped 0; count of bases not matched to a gene: 12. This CDR3 is 18 amino acids long. Germline CDR1 is SGHRS and CDR2 is YFSETQ. CDR3 amino acids: CASSPGPSGGTHSYEQYF. The DNA of the CDR3 is TGCGCCAGCAGCCCGGGGCCTAGCGGGGGGACACACTCCTACGAGCAGTACTTC.

V gene TRBV11-2 combines with J gene TRBJ1-1; D possibly corresponds to TRBD1 (5 bases). Germline V gene lookup returns CDR1 SGHAT and CDR2 FQNNGV. V was cut by 1 base and J by 5 bases, with 14 bases left in between. CDR3 length: 15 residues. The CDR3, as DNA: TGTGCCAGCAGCTTAGTGGCAGGGCGTCAAACTGAAGCTTTCTTT. Residues: CASSLVAGRQTEAFF.

The gene calls are TRBV2 and TRBJ2-7; D not resolved. V gave up 5 bases and J gave up 2 bases, with 10 bases separating them. The CDR3 covers 13 residues. Per germline, CDR1 SNHLY and CDR2 FYNNEI. The CDR3 DNA follows: TGTGCCAGCAGTCATAGAACCGCCTACGAGCAGTACTTC. It translates to CASSHRTAYEQYF.

CDR3 protein: CATSRETGGTKNIQYF. CDR3 nucleotides: TGTGCCACCAGCAGAGAGACAGGGGGGACCAAAAACATTCAGTACTTC. The rearrangement joins TRBV15 to TRBJ2-4, with 9 bases lining up with TRBD1. Unmatched junction bases numbered 2, after V lost 0 bases and J lost 2 bases. The CDR3 runs to 16 residues. Germline lookup yields CDR1 LNHNV and CDR2 YYDKDF (reference sequence).

The chain's CDR3 is CASSVLRPDTQYF. The CDR3 DNA is TGTGCCAGCAGCGTACTGCGTCCAGATACGCAGTATTTT. J is TRBJ2-3 and V is TRBV9; no clear D. V was cut by 1 base and J by 4 bases, with 7 bases left in between. The length of the CDR3 is 13 residues. Germline lookup yields CDR1 SGDLS and CDR2 YYNGEE. Supplemented by reference TRBV9 and TRBJ2-3, the full variable domain reads DSGVTQTPKHLITATGQRVTLRCSPRSGDLSVYWYQQSLDQGLQFLIQYYNGEERAKGNILERFSAQQFPDLHSELNLSSLELGDSALYFCASSVLRPDTQYFGPGTRLTVL.

CDR3 nucleotide sequence: TGTGCCAGCAGTACACCGGCCGGGACTAGCGGGCTCCAAGAGACCCAGTACTTC. Translated, it gives CASSTPAGTSGLQETQYF. This chain connects TRBV2 to TRBJ2-5; 12 bases match TRBD2. The CDR3 runs to 18 residues. With V trimmed by 5 bases and J by 1 base, 11 bases remained unmatched. Germline CDR1 and CDR2: SNHLY and FYNNEI.

This chain links TRBV10-3 with TRBJ1-2; 12 bases fit TRBD1. Germline trimming cut 3 bases from V and 7 bases from J; bases unmatched to any gene: 3. Germline CDR1 reads ENHRY; CDR2 reads SYGVKD. The CDR3 covers 14 residues. DNA of the CDR3: TGTGCCATCAGTGAAGGGACAGGGGGCCTTGGCTACACCTTC. Protein sequence: CAISEGTGGLGYTF.

The rearrangement uses TRBV9 and TRBJ2-1; no firm D call. V was cut by 2 bases and J by 4 bases, with 7 bases left in between. Germline V gene lookup returns CDR1 SGDLS and CDR2 YYNGEE. The CDR3 is 13 amino acids. The CDR3 DNA follows: TGTGCCAGCAGCGTTGCGGAGTACAATGAGCAGTTCTTC. Its translation is CASSVAEYNEQFF.

The chain is built from TRBV7-8 and TRBJ2-3, with 11 bases identical to TRBD2. The CDR3 contains 21 residues. Losses at the gene ends were 7 bases for V and 2 bases for J; bases not matched to a gene: 23. Germline V gene sequence: CDR1 SGHVS, CDR2 FQNEAQ. The CDR3, as DNA: TGTGCCAGCACTTCGCACCCCCTGGCTAGCGGGGGGCCTAGGGTCACAGATACGCAGTATTTT. Its translation is CASTSHPLASGGPRVTDTQYF.

V and J are TRBV10-3 and TRBJ1-2, with 11 bases identical to TRBD1. This CDR3 has 17 residues. CDR1 and CDR2 from the germline V gene are ENHRY and SYGVKD. V lost 0 bases and J lost 4; bases outside the gene matches: 7. The CDR3 bases are TGTGCCATCAGTGAGTCGAGGACAGGGGGCGCACCCTATGGCTACACCTTC. Translated: CAISESRTGGAPYGYTF.

The chain joins TRBV27 to TRBJ2-6; D ambiguous. Germline CDR1 is MNHEY and CDR2 is SMNVEV (reference sequence). Trimming took 6 bases from V and 0 from J, leaving 6 bases between them. The CDR3 is 14 residues long. DNA of the CDR3: TGTGCCAGCAGCCGGAGCTCTGGGGCCAACGTCCTGACTTTC. Amino acids: CASSRSSGANVLTF.

The chain joins TRBV10-3 to TRBJ1-1, with unresolved D. The germline gives CDR1 ENHRY, CDR2 SYGVKD. This CDR3 is 15 amino acids long. V gave up 0 bases and J gave up 0 bases, with 8 bases separating them. The CDR3 spells CAISESEDLNTEAFF. The CDR3 DNA sequence: TGTGCCATCAGTGAGTCCGAGGATTTGAACACTGAAGCTTTCTTT.

The J gene is TRBJ2-7, the V gene TRBV5-1, with 9 bases aligning to TRBD1. V dropped 4 bases and J dropped 5; count of bases not matched to a gene: 13. The CDR3 extends over 16 amino acids. Germline CDR1 SGHRS, CDR2 YFSETQ. CDR3 DNA sequence: TGCGCCAGCAGCGTTCAACAGGGGGCCGGGAGAAACGAGCAGTACTTC. Its protein product is CASSVQQGAGRNEQYF.

V and J are TRBV28 and TRBJ1-5; tentatively, D is TRBD1 (6 bases). The length of the CDR3 is 13 residues. The ends were cut back, 6 bases at V and 10 bases at J, with 16 bases in the middle. CDR1 and CDR2 from the germline V gene are MDHEN and SYDVKM. The CDR3 sequence: CASRRGGANPQHF. As DNA, the CDR3 is TGTGCCAGCAGAAGGGGGGGGGCAAATCCCCAGCATTTT.

The V gene is TRBV7-9, the J gene TRBJ1-1; 8 nucleotides match TRBD1. This CDR3 contains 15 residues. Germline V CDR1 and CDR2: SEHNR, FQNEAQ (reference sequence). V shed 4 bases, J shed 1 base, and the junction held 5 bases outside the gene matches. CDR3 nucleotide sequence: TGTGCCAGCAGCTCCCACAGGGGGGCGAACACTGAAGCTTTCTTT. Translation: CASSSHRGANTEAFF. The full variable domain, with the rest looked up from reference TRBV7-9 and TRBJ1-1, is DTGVSQNPRHKITKRGQNVTFRCDPISEHNRLYWYRQTLGQGPEFLTYFQNEAQLEKSRLLSDRFSAERPKGSFSTLEIQRTEQGDSAMYLCASSSHRGANTEAFFGQGTRLTVV.